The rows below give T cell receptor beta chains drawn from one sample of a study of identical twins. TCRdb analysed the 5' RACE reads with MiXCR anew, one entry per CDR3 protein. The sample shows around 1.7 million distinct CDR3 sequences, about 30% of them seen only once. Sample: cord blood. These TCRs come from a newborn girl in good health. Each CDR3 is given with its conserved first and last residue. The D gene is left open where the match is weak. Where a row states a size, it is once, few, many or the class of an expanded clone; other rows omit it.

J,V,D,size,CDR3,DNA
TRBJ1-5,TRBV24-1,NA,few,CATSDFRSNQPQHF,TGTGCCACCAGTGATTTTAGGAGCAATCAGCCCCAGCATTTT
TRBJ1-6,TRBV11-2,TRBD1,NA,CASSLWGGQGGSPPHF,TGTGCCAGCAGCTTATGGGGGGGACAGGGAGGCTCACCCCCCCACTTT
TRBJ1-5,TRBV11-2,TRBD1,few,CASSSADRGAYNQPQHF,TGTGCCAGCAGCTCCGCCGACAGGGGGGCATACAATCAGCCCCAGCATTTT
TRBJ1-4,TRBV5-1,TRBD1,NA,CASSLAGTGIEKLFF,TGCGCCAGCAGCTTGGCCGGGACAGGGATTGAAAAACTGTTTTTT
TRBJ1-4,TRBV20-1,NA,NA,CSAVDPPEKLFF,TGCAGTGCTGTGGACCCTCCGGAAAAACTGTTTTTT
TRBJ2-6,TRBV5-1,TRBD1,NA,CASSPRTTGESSGANVLTF,TGCGCCAGCAGCCCACGCACGACAGGGGAAAGCTCTGGGGCCAACGTCCTGACTTTC
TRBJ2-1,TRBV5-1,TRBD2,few,CASSLERGENEQFF,TGCGCCAGCAGCTTGGAGCGGGGGGAGAATGAGCAGTTCTTC
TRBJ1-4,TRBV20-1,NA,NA,CSARRHGARMGTNEKLFF,TGCAGTGCTCGACGACATGGGGCTAGAATGGGAACTAATGAAAAACTGTTTTTT
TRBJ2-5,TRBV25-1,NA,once,CASSVSPSGYQETQYF,TGTGCCAGCAGTGTCTCCCCGAGCGGGTACCAAGAGACCCAGTACTTC
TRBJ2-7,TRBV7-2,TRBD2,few,CASSSTSGIIYEQYF,TGTGCCAGCAGCTCCACTAGCGGGATAATTTACGAGCAGTACTTC
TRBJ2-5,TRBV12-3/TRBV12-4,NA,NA,CASSLALKEQYF,TGTGCCAGCAGCTTGGCCCTCAAAGAGCAGTACTTC
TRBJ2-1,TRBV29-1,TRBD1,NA,CSVSRTGGYEQFF,TGCAGCGTTTCCAGGACAGGGGGCTACGAGCAGTTCTTC
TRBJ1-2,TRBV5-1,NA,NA,CASSSDSHLGGYTF,TGCGCCAGCAGCTCGGACAGCCATTTAGGGGGCTACACCTTC
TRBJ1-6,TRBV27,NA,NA,CASSFTPGGGSPLHF,TGTGCCAGCAGTTTTACCCCGGGTGGCGGTTCACCCCTCCACTTT
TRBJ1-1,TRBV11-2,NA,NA,CASSLDWEGTEAFF,TGTGCCAGCAGCTTAGATTGGGAGGGGACTGAAGCTTTCTTT
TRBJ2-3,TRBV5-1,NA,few,CASSLVGTEDTQYF,TGCGCCAGCAGCTTGGTCGGGACTGAAGATACGCAGTATTTT
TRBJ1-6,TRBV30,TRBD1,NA,CAWSVGRGSSPLHF,TGTGCCTGGAGTGTAGGCAGGGGGAGTTCACCCCTCCACTTT
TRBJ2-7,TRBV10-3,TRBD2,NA,CAISEGLVAQYF,TGTGCCATCAGTGAGGGACTAGTCGCGCAGTACTTC
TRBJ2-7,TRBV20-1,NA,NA,CSASPLGTGHYEQYF,TGCAGTGCCTCGCCACTCGGAACAGGACACTACGAGCAGTACTTC
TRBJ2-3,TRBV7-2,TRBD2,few,CASSLVGTSIADTQYF,TGTGCCAGCAGCTTAGTAGGGACTAGCATAGCAGATACGCAGTATTTT
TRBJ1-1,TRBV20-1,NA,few,CSARDVGANTEAFF,TGCAGTGCTAGAGATGTGGGCGCAAACACTGAAGCTTTCTTT
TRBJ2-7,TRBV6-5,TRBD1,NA,CASSYSGQGYYEQYF,TGTGCCAGCAGTTACTCGGGACAGGGTTACTACGAGCAGTACTTC
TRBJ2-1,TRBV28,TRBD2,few,CASSQFRTSGSVYNEQFF,TGTGCCAGCAGTCAATTTCGGACTAGCGGGAGTGTATACAATGAGCAGTTCTTC
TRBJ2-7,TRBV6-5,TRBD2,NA,CASSYAASGSYEQYF,TGTGCCAGCAGTTACGCGGCTAGCGGGAGTTACGAGCAGTACTTC
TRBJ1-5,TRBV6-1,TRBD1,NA,CASSDNRGYSNQPQHF,TGTGCCAGCAGTGACAACAGGGGCTATAGCAATCAGCCCCAGCATTTT
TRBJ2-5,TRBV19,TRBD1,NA,CASGQGRETQYF,TGTGCGTCGGGACAGGGAAGGGAGACCCAGTACTTC